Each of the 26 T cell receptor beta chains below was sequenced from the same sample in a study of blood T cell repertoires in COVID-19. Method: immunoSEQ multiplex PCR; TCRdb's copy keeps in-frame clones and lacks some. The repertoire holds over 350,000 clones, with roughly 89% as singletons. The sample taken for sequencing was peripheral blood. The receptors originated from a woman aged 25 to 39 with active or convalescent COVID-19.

CDR3 protein: CASSLNGGSYGYTF. The CDR3 bases are TGTGCCAGCAGTTTAAATGGGGGCAGCTATGGCTACACCTTC. The chain links TRBV27 to TRBJ1-2; D is perhaps TRBD1 (6 bases). V lost 2 bases, J lost 4 bases, and 11 bases lay in between. Germline loops: CDR1 MNHEY, CDR2 SMNVEV (reference sequence). This CDR3 region has 14 residues.

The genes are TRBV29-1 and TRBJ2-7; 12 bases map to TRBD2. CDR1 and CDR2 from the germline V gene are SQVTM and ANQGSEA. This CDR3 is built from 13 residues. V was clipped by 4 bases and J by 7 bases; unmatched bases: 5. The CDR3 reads CSVAETSGGEQYF. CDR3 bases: TGCAGCGTTGCTGAGACTAGCGGGGGAGAGCAGTACTTC.

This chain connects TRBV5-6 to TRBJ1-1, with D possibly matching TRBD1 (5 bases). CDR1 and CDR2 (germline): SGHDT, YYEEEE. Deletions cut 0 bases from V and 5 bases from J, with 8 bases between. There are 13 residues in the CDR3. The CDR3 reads CASSLARVTEAFF. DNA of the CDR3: TGTGCCAGCAGCTTGGCCAGGGTTACTGAAGCTTTCTTT.

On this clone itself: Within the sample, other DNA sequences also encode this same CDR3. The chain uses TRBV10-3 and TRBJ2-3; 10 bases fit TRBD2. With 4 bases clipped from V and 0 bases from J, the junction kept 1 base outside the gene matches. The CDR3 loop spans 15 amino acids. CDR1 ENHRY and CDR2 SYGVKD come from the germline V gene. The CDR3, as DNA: TGTGCCATCAGTGGGACTAGCGGTAGCACAGATACGCAGTATTTT. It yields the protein CAISGTSGSTDTQYF.

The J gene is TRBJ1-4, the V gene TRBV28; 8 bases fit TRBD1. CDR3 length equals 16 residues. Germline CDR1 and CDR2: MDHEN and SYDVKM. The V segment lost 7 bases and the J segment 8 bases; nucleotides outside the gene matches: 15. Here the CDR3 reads CASKGQGLILGEKLFF. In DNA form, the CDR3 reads TGTGCCAGCAAAGGACAGGGACTAATTCTAGGGGAAAAACTGTTTTTT.

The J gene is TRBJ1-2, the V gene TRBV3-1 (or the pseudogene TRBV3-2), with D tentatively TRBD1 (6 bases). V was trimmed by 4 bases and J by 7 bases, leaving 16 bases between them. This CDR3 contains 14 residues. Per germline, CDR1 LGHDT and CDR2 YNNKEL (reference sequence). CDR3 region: CASSPLDRLLGYTF. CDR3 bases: TGTGCCAGCAGCCCCCTAGACAGGCTACTTGGCTACACCTTC.

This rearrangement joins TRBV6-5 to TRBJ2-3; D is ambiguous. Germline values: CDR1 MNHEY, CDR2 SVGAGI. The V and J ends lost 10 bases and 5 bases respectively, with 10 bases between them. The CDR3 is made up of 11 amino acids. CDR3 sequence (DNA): TGTGCCACTACGTCGGGAGATACGCAGTATTTT. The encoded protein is CATTSGDTQYF.

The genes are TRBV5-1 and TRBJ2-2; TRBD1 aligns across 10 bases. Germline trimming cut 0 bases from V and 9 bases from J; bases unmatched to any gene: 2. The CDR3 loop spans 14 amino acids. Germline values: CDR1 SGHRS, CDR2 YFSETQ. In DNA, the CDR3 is TGCGCCAGCAGCTTGGGACAGGGGGCGCGGGAGCTGTTTTTT. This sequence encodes CASSLGQGARELFF.

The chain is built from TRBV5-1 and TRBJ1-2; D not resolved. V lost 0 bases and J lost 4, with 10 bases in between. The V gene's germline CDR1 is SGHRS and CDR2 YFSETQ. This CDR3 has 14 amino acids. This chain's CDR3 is CASSLVAGLYGYTF. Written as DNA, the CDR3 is TGCGCCAGCAGCTTGGTGGCAGGACTCTATGGCTACACCTTC.

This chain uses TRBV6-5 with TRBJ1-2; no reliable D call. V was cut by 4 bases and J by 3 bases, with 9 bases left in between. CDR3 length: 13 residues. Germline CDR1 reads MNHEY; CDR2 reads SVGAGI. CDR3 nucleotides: TGTGCCAGCAGTTCGGGTTCTTACTATGGCTACACCTTC. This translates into CASSSGSYYGYTF.

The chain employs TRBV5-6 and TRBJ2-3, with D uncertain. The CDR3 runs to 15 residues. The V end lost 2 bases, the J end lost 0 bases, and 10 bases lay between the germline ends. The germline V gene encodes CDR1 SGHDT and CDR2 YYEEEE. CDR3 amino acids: CASSFFLASTDTQYF. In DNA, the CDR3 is TGTGCCAGCAGCTTCTTTTTAGCAAGCACAGATACGCAGTATTTT. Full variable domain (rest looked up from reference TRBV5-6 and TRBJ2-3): DAGVTQSPTHLIKTRGQQVTLRCSPKSGHDTVSWYQQALGQGPQFIFQYYEEEERQRGNFPDRFSGHQFPNYSSELNVNALLLGDSALYLCASSFFLASTDTQYFGPGTRLTVL.

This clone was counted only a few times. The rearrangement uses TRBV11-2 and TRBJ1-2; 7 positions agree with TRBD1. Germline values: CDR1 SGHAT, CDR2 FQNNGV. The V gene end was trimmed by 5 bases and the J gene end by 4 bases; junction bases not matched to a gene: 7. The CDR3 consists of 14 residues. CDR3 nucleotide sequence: TGTGCCAGCAGCCGGGACAGAAATAGCTATGGCTACACCTTC. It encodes CASSRDRNSYGYTF.

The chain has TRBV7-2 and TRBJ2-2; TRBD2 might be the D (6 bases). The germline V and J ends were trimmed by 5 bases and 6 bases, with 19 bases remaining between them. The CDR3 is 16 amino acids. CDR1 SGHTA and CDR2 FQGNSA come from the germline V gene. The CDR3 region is CASSPREGRSSGELFF. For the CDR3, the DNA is TGTGCCAGCAGCCCACGAGAGGGGAGGTCCTCCGGGGAGCTGTTTTTT.

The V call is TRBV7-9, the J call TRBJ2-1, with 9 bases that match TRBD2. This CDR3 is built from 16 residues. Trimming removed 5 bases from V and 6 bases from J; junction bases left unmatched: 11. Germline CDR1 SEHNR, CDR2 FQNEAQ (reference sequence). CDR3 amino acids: CASSQPPSGRINEQFF. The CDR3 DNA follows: TGTGCCAGCAGCCAGCCCCCCAGCGGGAGGATCAATGAGCAGTTCTTC.

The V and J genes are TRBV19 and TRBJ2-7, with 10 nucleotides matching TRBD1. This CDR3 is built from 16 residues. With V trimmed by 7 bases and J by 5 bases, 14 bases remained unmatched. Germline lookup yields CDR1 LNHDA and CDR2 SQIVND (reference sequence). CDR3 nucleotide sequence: TGTGCCAGTACCCCCCGGGACAGGGGACTCTTCGACGAGCAGTACTTC. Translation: CASTPRDRGLFDEQYF.

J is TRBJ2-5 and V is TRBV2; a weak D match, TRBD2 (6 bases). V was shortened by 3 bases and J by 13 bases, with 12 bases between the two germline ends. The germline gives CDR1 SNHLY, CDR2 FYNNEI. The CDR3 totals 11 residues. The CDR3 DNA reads TGTGCCAGCAGTGATTTAAGCGGGCCGTACTTC. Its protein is CASSDLSGPYF.

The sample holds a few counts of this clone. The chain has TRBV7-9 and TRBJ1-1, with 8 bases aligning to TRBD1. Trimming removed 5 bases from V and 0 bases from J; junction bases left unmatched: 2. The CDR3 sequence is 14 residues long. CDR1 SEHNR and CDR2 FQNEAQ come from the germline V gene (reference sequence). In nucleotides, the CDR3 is TGTGCCAGCAGCCCGGGACAGGTGAACACTGAAGCTTTCTTT. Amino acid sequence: CASSPGQVNTEAFF.

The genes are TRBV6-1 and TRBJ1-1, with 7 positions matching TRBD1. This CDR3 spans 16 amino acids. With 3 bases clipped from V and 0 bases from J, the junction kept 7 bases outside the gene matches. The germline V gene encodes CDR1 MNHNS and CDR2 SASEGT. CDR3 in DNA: TGTGCCAGCAGTGAGGCCGACCAGGGGGTGAACACTGAAGCTTTCTTT. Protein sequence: CASSEADQGVNTEAFF.

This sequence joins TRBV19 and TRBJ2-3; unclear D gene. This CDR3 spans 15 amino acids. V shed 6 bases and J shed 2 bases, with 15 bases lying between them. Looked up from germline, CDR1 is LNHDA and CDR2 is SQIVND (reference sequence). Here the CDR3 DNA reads TGTGCCAGTAGCGATGCGAGTAACCCCACAGATACGCAGTATTTT. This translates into CASSDASNPTDTQYF.

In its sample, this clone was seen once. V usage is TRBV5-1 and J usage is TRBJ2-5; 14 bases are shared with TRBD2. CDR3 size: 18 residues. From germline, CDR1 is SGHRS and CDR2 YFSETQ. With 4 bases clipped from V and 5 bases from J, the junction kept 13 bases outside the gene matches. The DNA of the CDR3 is TGCGCCAGCAGCCTAGGGACTAGCGGGGGCATTGGGGGCGAGACCCAGTACTTC. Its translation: CASSLGTSGGIGGETQYF.

This CDR3 is CASSLNRDVGGNTIYF. The CDR3 DNA reads TGTGCCAGCAGCTTAAACAGGGATGTGGGAGGAAACACCATATATTTT. The chain uses TRBV7-9 and TRBJ1-3; the D gene is possibly TRBD1 (6 bases). This CDR3 is 16 amino acids long. Germline CDR1 is SEHNR and CDR2 is FQNEAQ (reference sequence). The V end was cut by 2 bases, the J end by 4 bases, with 15 bases between.

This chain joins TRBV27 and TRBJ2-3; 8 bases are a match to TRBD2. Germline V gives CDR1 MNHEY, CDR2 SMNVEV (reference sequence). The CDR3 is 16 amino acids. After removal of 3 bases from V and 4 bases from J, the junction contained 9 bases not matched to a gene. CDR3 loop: CASSFLGRATADTQYF. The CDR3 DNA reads TGTGCCAGCAGTTTTCTCGGGAGGGCCACGGCAGATACGCAGTATTTT.

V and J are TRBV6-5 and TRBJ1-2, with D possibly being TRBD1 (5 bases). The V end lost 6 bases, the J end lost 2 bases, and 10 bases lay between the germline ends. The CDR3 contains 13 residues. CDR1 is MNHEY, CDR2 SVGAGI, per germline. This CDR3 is CASRGGTNYGYTF. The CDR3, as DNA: TGTGCCAGCAGAGGCGGGACCAACTATGGCTACACCTTC.

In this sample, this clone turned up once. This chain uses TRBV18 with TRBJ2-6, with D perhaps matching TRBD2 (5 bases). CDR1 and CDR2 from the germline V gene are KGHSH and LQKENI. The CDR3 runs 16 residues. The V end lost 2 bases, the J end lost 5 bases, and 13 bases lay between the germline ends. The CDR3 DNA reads TGTGCCAGCTCACCAGGGCAGTCGGGGTGGGCCAACGTCCTGACTTTC. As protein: CASSPGQSGWANVLTF.

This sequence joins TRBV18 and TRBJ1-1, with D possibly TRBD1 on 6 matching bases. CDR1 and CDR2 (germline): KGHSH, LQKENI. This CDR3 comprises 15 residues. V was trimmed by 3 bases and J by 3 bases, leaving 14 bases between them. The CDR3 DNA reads TGTGCCAGCTCACCTAGGGGGGGTGAAGACACTGAAGCTTTCTTT. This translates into CASSPRGGEDTEAFF.

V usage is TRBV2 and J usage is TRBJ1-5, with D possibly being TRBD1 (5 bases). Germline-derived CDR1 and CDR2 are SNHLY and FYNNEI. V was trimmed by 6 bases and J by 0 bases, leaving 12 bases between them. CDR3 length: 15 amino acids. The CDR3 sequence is CASSPDSYSNQPQHF. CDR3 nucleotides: TGTGCCAGCAGCCCCGACAGCTATAGCAATCAGCCCCAGCATTTT.